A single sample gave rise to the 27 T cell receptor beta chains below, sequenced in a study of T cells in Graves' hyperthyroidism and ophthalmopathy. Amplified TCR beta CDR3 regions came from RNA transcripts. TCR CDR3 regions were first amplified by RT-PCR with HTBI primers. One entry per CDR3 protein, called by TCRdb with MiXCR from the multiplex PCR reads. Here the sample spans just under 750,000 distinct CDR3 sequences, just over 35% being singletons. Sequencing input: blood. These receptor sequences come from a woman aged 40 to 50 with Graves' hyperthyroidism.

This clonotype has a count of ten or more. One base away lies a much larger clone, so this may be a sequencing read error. CDR3 DNA: TGTGCCAGCAGCTTAGCCAGGAACACTGAAGCTTTCTTT. Its protein is CASSLARNTEAFF. The chain combines TRBV7-9 with TRBJ1-1, with unresolved D. This CDR3 contains 13 residues. V lost 0 bases and J lost 1, with 3 bases in between. Germline CDR1 reads SEHNR; CDR2 reads FQNEAQ (reference sequence).

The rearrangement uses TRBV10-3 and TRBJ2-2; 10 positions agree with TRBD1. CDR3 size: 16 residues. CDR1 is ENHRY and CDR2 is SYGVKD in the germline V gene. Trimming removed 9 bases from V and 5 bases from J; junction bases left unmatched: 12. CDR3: CAIYRDRGVWTGELFF. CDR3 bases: TGTGCCATTTACCGGGACAGGGGCGTTTGGACCGGGGAGCTGTTTTTT.

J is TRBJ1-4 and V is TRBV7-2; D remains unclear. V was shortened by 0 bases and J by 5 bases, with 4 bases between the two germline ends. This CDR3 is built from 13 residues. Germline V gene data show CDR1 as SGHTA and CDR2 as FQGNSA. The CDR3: CASSLAENEKLFF. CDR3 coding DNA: TGTGCCAGCAGCTTAGCTGAGAATGAAAAACTGTTTTTT. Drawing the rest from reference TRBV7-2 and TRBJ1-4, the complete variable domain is GAGVSQSPSNKVTEKGKDVELRCDPISGHTALYWYRQSLGQGLEFLIYFQGNSAPDKSGLPSDRFSAERTGGSVSTLTIQRTQQEDSAVYLCASSLAENEKLFFGSGTQLSVL.

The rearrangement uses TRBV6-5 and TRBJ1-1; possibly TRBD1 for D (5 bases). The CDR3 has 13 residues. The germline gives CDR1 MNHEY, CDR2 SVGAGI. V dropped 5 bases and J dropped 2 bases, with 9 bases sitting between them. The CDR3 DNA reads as TGTGCCAGCAGTCGGGGGTTCAACACTGAAGCTTTCTTT. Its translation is CASSRGFNTEAFF.

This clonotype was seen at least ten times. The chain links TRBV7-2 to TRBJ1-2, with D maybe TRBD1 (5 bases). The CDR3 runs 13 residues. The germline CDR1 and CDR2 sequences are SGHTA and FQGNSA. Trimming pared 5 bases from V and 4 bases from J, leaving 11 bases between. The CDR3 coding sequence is TGTGCCAGCAGCCAAGCAGGGAGCTATGGCTACACCTTC. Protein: CASSQAGSYGYTF.

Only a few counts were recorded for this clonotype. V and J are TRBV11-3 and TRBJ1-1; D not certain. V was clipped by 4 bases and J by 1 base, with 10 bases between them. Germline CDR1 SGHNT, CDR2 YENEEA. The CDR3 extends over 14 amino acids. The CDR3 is CASSWGSSNTEAFF. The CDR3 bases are TGTGCCAGCAGCTGGGGATCCTCGAACACTGAAGCTTTCTTT.

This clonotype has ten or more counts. The CDR3 coding sequence is TGTGCCACTAGCCGGGACAGGGGGAACACTGAAGCTTTCTTT. Amino acid sequence: CATSRDRGNTEAFF. V is TRBV10-3 and J is TRBJ1-1; 10 bases line up with TRBD1. Losses at the gene ends were 10 bases for V and 1 base for J; bases not matched to a gene: 6. This CDR3 region has 14 residues. In germline, CDR1 is ENHRY, CDR2 SYGVKD.

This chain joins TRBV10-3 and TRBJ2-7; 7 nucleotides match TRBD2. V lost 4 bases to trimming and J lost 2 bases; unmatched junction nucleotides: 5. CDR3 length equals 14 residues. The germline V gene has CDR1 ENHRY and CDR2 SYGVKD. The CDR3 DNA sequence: TGTGCCATCAGTGTGGGAGGGTTCCCCTACGAGCAGTACTTC. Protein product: CAISVGGFPYEQYF.

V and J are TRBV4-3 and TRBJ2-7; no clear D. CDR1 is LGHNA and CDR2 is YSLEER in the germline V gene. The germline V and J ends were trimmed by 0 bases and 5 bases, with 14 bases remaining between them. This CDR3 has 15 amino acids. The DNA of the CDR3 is TGCGCCAGCAGCCAAGAAACGGTCGAGGTAGACGAGCAGTACTTC. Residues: CASSQETVEVDEQYF.

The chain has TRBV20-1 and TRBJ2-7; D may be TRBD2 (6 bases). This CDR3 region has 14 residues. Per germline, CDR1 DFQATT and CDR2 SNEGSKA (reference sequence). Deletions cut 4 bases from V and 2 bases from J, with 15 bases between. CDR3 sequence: CSAILASSPYEQYF. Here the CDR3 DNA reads TGCAGTGCTATTCTAGCGTCCAGCCCCTACGAGCAGTACTTC.

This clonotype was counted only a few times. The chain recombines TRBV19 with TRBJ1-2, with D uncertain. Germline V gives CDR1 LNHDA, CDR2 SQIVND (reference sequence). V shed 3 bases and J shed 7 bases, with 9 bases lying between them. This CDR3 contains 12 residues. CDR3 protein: CASSISGSGYTF. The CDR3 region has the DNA TGTGCCAGTAGTATTTCCGGTTCTGGCTACACCTTC. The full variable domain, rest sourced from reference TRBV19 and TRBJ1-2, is DGGITQSPKYLFRKEGQNVTLSCEQNLNHDAMYWYRQDPGQGLRLIYYSQIVNDFQKGDIAEGYSVSREKKESFPLTVTSAQKNPTAFYLCASSISGSGYTFGSGTRLTVV.

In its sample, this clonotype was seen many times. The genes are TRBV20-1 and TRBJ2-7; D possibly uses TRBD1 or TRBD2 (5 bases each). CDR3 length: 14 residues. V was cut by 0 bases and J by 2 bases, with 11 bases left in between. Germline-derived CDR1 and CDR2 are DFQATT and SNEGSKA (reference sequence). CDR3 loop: CSARETGPTYEQYF. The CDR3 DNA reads TGCAGTGCTAGAGAAACGGGGCCCACCTACGAGCAGTACTTC.

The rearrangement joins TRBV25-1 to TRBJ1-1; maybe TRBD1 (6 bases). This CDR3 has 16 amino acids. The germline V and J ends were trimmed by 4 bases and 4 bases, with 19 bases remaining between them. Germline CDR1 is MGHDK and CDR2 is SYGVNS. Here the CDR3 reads CASSGHYRDRTTEAFF. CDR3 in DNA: TGTGCCAGCAGTGGGCACTACAGGGATCGGACCACTGAAGCTTTCTTT.

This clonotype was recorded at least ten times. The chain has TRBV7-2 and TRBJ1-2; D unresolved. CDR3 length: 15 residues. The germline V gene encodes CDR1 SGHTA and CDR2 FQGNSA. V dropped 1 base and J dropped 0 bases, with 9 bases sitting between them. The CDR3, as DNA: TGTGCCAGCAGCTTAGTGGCGGGAACTAACTATGGCTACACCTTC. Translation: CASSLVAGTNYGYTF. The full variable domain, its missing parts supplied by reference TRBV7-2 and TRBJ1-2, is GAGVSQSPSNKVTEKGKDVELRCDPISGHTALYWYRQSLGQGLEFLIYFQGNSAPDKSGLPSDRFSAERTGGSVSTLTIQRTQQEDSAVYLCASSLVAGTNYGYTFGSGTRLTVV.

The CDR3 reads CASSPSAQGNYGYTF. CDR3 sequence (DNA): TGCGCCAGCAGCCCATCGGCACAAGGCAACTATGGCTACACCTTC. The chain joins TRBV4-3 to TRBJ1-2, with D uncertain. Germline V gene sequence: CDR1 LGHNA, CDR2 YSLEER. The CDR3 length is 15 residues. V was cut by 4 bases and J by 2 bases, with 14 bases left in between.

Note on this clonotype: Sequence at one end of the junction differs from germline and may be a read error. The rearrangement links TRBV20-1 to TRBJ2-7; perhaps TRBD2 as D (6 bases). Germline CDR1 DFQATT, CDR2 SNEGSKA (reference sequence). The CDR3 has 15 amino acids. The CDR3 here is CRAGSLRNSLYEQYF. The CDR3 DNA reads TGTAGGGCGGGATCTCTCCGGAATAGCCTCTACGAGCAGTACTTC.

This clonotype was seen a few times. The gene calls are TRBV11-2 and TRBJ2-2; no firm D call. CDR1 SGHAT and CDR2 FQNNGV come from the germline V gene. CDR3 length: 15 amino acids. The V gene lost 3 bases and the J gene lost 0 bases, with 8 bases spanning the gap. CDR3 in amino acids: CASSFGQTNTGELFF. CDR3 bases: TGTGCCAGCAGCTTTGGGCAGACGAACACCGGGGAGCTGTTTTTT.

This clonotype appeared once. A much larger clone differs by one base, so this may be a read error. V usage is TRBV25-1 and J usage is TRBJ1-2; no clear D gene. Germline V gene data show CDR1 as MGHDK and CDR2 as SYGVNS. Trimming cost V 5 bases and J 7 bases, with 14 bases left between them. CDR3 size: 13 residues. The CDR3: CASSLNGLSGYTF. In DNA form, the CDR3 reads TGTGCCAGCAGTTTAAACGGGCTGAGTGGCTACACCTTC.

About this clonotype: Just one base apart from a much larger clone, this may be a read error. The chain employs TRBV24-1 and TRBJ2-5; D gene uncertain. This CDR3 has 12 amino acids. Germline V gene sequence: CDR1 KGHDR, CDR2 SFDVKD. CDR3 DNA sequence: TGTGCCACCAGTGATTTAGAAGAGACCCAGTGCTTC. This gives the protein CATSDLEETQCF.

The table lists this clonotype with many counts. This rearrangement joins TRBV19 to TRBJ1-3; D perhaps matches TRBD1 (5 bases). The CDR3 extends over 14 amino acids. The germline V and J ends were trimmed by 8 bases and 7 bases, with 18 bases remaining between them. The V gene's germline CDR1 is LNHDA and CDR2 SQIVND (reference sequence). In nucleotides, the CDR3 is TGTGCCAGTTCGGGACGGCGGTTGTCGAACACCATATATTTT. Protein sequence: CASSGRRLSNTIYF. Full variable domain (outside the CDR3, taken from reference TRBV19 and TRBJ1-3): DGGITQSPKYLFRKEGQNVTLSCEQNLNHDAMYWYRQDPGQGLRLIYYSQIVNDFQKGDIAEGYSVSREKKESFPLTVTSAQKNPTAFYLCASSGRRLSNTIYFGEGSWLTVV.

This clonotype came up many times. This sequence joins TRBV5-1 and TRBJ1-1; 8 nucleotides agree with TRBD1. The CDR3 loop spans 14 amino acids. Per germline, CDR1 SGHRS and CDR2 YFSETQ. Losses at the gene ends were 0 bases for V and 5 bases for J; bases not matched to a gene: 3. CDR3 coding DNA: TGCGCCAGCAGCTTGGCAGGGGGCCTTACTGAAGCTTTCTTT. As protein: CASSLAGGLTEAFF.

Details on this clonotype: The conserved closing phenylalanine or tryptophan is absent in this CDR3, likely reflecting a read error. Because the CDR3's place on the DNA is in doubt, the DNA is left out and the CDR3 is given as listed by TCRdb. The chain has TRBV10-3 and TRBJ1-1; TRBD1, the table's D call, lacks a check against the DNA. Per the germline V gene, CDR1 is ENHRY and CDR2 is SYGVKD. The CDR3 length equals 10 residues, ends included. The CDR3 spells CATRTGDVVY.

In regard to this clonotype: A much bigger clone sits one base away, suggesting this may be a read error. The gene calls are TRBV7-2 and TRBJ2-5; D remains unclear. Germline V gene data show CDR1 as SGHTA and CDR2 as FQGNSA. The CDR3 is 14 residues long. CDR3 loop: CASSRTGPQGTQYF. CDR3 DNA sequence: TGTGCCAGCAGCCGAACCGGACCTCAAGGGACCCAGTACTTC.

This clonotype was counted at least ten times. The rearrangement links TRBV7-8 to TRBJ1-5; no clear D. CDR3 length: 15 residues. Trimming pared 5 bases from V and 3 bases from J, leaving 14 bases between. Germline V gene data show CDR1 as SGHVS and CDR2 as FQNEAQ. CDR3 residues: CASSPDDLINQPQHF. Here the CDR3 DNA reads TGTGCCAGCAGCCCAGACGATCTTATCAATCAGCCCCAGCATTTT.

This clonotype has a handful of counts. The CDR3 loop reads CASSSNTQAGGRQKTQYF. The DNA for the CDR3 is TGTGCCAGCAGCTCGAACACCCAGGCGGGGGGACGGCAGAAGACCCAGTACTTC. This rearrangement joins TRBV5-6 to TRBJ2-5, with 8 bases identical to TRBD2. The CDR3 spans 18 residues. V trimming: 3 bases; J trimming: 6 bases; junction bases outside the gene matches: 19. Germline V CDR1 and CDR2: SGHDT, YYEEEE.

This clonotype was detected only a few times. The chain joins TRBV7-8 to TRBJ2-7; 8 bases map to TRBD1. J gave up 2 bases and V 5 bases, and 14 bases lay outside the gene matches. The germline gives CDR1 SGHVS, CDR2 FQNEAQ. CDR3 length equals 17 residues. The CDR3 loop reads CASSHGSGTGGTYEQYF. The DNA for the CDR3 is TGTGCCAGCAGCCATGGATCCGGGACAGGAGGCACCTACGAGCAGTACTTC. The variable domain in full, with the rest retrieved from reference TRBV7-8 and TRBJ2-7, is GAGVSQSPRYKVAKRGQDVALRCDPISGHVSLFWYQQALGQGPEFLTYFQNEAQLDKSGLPSDRFFAERPEGSVSTLKIQRTQQEDSAVYLCASSHGSGTGGTYEQYFGPGTRLTVT.

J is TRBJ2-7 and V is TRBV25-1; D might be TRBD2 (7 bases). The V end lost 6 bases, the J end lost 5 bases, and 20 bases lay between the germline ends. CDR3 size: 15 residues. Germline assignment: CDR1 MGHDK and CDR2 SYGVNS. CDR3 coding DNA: TGTGCCAGCAGCTTGTTCGGGGGGCGAATCCACGAGCAGTACTTC. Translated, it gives CASSLFGGRIHEQYF.